This T cell receptor (beta chain) was obtained from a study of shared clonotypes between healthy human individuals. The assay was immunoSEQ multiplex PCR, and TCRdb's table has in-frame clones only and misses some. Of over a million clones listed, 95% to 97% are singletons. This CDR3 is 17 amino acids long. Per the germline V gene, CDR1 is SQVTM and CDR2 is ANQGSEA. V dropped 3 bases and J dropped 6; count of bases not matched to a gene: 13. This sequence was found in a young man in good health. The chain recombines TRBV29-1 with TRBJ2-7, with 14 bases aligning to TRBD2. Sequencing was performed on naive CD4+ T cells sorted from blood. Subset denoted: CD45RA+ positively selected. DNA of the CDR3: TGCAGCGTTGACCATTCCGGGACTAGCGGGAGAAAGGGCGAGCAGTACTTC. Its translation is CSVDHSGTSGRKGEQYF.